The next 13 T cell receptor beta chains were all read from a single sample in a study of PD-L1 blockade in urothelial cancer. Sequenced by immunoSEQ multiplex PCR; TCRdb stores in-frame clones only, minus some. Of about 100,000 clones listed, roughly 84% are singletons. The sequencing here drew on PBMCs, taken around atezolizumab (anti-PD-L1) treatment. The source is a man between 45 and 60 years old with urothelial cancer.

The sample holds a few counts of this clone. This chain links TRBV29-1 with TRBJ2-1, with 10 bases matching TRBD1. The trim removed 6 bases at V and 10 bases at J, leaving 9 bases unmatched. This CDR3 comprises 13 residues. Germline V gene sequence: CDR1 SQVTM, CDR2 ANQGSEA. CDR3 in DNA: TGCAGCGTAGAACCGGGACAGGGGAGAGAGCAGTTCTTC. Its translation: CSVEPGQGREQFF.

The rearrangement uses TRBV12-5 and TRBJ1-2, with TRBD1 as a possible D gene (6 bases). The V end was cut by 5 bases, the J end by 2 bases, with 9 bases between. CDR1 is LGHNT, CDR2 FRNRAP, per germline. This CDR3 contains 13 residues. For the CDR3, the DNA is TGTGCTAGTGGTCCGGACAGAAACTATGGCTACACCTTC. It yields the protein CASGPDRNYGYTF. Variable domain in full (rest from reference TRBV12-5 and TRBJ1-2): DARVTQTPRHKVTEMGQEVTMRCQPILGHNTVFWYRQTMMQGLELLAYFRNRAPLDDSGMPKDRFSAEMPDATLATLKIQPSEPRDSAVYFCASGPDRNYGYTFGSGTRLTVV.

This clone was observed a few times. The CDR3 reads CASSVGWAGSTDTQYF. The CDR3 DNA sequence: TGTGCCAGCAGCGTAGGGTGGGCGGGGAGCACAGATACGCAGTATTTT. V and J are TRBV9 and TRBJ2-3; maybe TRBD2 (6 bases). This CDR3 contains 16 residues. V was clipped by 0 bases and J by 0 bases, with 11 bases between them. Germline-derived CDR1 and CDR2 are SGDLS and YYNGEE.

CDR3 protein: CAWSVSYQETQYF. The CDR3 DNA is TGTGCCTGGAGTGTAAGCTACCAAGAGACCCAGTACTTC. J is TRBJ2-5 and V is TRBV30; D remains unclear. The CDR3 runs 13 residues. Deletions cut 0 bases from V and 0 bases from J, with 5 bases between. In germline, CDR1 is GTSNPN, CDR2 SVGIG (reference sequence).

The genes are TRBV6-5 and TRBJ1-4; D gene unclear. Germline CDR1 MNHEY, CDR2 SVGAGI. The V end lost 10 bases, the J end lost 5 bases, and 17 bases lay between the germline ends. The CDR3 consists of 14 residues. The CDR3 nucleotides read TGTGCCACCGGCCGGGAGAGAGAAAATGAAAAACTGTTTTTT. Translating gives CATGRERENEKLFF.

This rearrangement joins TRBV28 to TRBJ2-7; 9 nucleotides agree with TRBD1. The germline V gene encodes CDR1 MDHEN and CDR2 SYDVKM. The ends lost 6 bases at V and 6 bases at J; junction bases unmatched: 9. This CDR3 has 14 amino acids. The CDR3 sequence: CASSRDRGRLEQYF. CDR3 nucleotides: TGTGCCAGCAGCCGCGACAGGGGGAGGCTCGAGCAGTACTTC.

V and J are TRBV5-5 and TRBJ2-7; TRBD1 is a possible D gene (6 bases). Trimming left V 2 bases short and J 1 base short, with 13 bases between. Germline V lookup: CDR1 SGHKS, CDR2 YYEKEE (reference sequence). The CDR3 is 15 amino acids. The CDR3, as DNA: TGTGCCAGCAGCTTAAACGACAGGATTTCCTACGAGCAGTACTTC. Encoded protein: CASSLNDRISYEQYF.

The genes are TRBV6-5 and TRBJ2-1; TRBD2 aligns across 9 bases. The length of the CDR3 is 15 residues. The J segment lost 9 bases and the V segment lost 0 bases, leaving 6 bases of the junction unmatched. Germline V CDR1 and CDR2: MNHEY, SVGAGI. CDR3 sequence (DNA): TGTGCCAGCAGTTACTCCGCTAGCGGGACGGGTGAGCAGTTCTTC. Amino acid sequence: CASSYSASGTGEQFF.

The rearrangement uses TRBV27 and TRBJ1-3, with a tentative D call TRBD1 (6 bases). The CDR3 is 18 amino acids. Looked up from germline, CDR1 is MNHEY and CDR2 is SMNVEV (reference sequence). V was clipped by 1 base and J by 1 base, with 17 bases between them. The DNA of the CDR3 is TGTGCCAGCAGTTTATACCGTCCCCAGGACAGATCTGGAAACACCATATATTTT. Its translation is CASSLYRPQDRSGNTIYF.

The chain combines TRBV30 with TRBJ2-7, with unresolved D. Germline V gives CDR1 GTSNPN, CDR2 SVGIG (reference sequence). The CDR3 is made up of 13 amino acids. Trimming took 1 base from V and 2 from J, leaving 9 bases between them. The CDR3, as DNA: TGTGCCTGGAGTGGAGATCGTACCTACGAGCAGTACTTC. As protein: CAWSGDRTYEQYF.

The chain joins TRBV18 to TRBJ2-1; 8 positions agree with TRBD2. This CDR3 is 15 amino acids long. Germline-derived CDR1 and CDR2 are KGHSH and LQKENI. Trimming took 1 base from V and 10 from J; bases not matched to a gene: 9. As DNA, the CDR3 is TGTGCCAGCTCACCACGACTTAGCGGGACGGAGGAGCAGTTCTTC. Translating it yields CASSPRLSGTEEQFF. Supplemented by reference TRBV18 and TRBJ2-1, the full variable domain reads NAGVMQNPRHLVRRRGQEARLRCSPMKGHSHVYWYRQLPEEGLKFMVYLQKENIIDESGMPKERFSAEFPKEGPSILRIQQVVRGDSAAYFCASSPRLSGTEEQFFGPGTRLTVL.

The CDR3 protein is CASSRGQGSSGNTIYF. Here the CDR3 DNA reads TGTGCCAGCAGTAGGGGACAGGGGAGCTCTGGAAACACCATATATTTT. The chain carries TRBV6-6 and TRBJ1-3, with 10 positions matching TRBD1. Germline trimming cut 5 bases from V and 0 bases from J; bases unmatched to any gene: 4. The CDR3 consists of 16 residues. Germline V gene lookup returns CDR1 MNHNY and CDR2 SVGAGI (reference sequence).

J is TRBJ2-3 and V is TRBV6-5; 8 bases match TRBD1. Germline lookup yields CDR1 MNHEY and CDR2 SVGAGI. The CDR3 is 14 residues long. After removal of 8 bases from V and 4 bases from J, the junction contained 8 bases not matched to a gene. CDR3 region: CASRRQGRSDTQYF. The CDR3 DNA reads as TGTGCCAGCCGTAGACAGGGGCGGTCAGATACGCAGTATTTT.